The entry below gives a single TCR beta chain sequence along with its context. The sample holds one count of this clone. Its recognized antigen is unknown. Per-nucleotide qualities are absent, and no much larger clonotype sits a single base away. Reading from cysteine to phenylalanine, the CDR3 counts 13 amino acids. Of all the DNA, just the CDR3 is kept, 39 bases in frame from base 1. At the junction V is shortened by 1 base and J by 7 bases; bases outside the gene matches: 2. Taken from the germline V gene (reference sequence), the CDR1 and CDR2 loops are SGHNT and YYREEE. This specimen comes from a study of OX40 agonist ivuxolimab in advanced cancers. Describing the broader study: The costimulatory receptor OX40 (CD134) was targeted by ivuxolimab, a fully human IgG2 agonistic monoclonal antibody. Patients were allowed to have had prior anti-PD-1, anti-PD-L1 or anti-CTLA-4 therapy, and 40% to 45% of the dose-escalation patients had previously received checkpoint inhibitors. The monotherapy dose-escalation portion (N of about 49 patients) of the phase I ivuxolimab trial is reported in the paper. Partial responses occurred in three dose-escalation patients: two with cutaneous melanoma and one with hepatocellular carcinoma. The point of sequencing TCRbeta in the periphery was to test whether ivuxolimab changed TCR sequence diversity and drove clonal T-cell expansion. Intravenous ivuxolimab was administered to patients every 2 weeks at six dose levels: 0.01, 0.1, 0.3, 1.5, 3 and 10 mg/kg. A male proportion of 82.7% and a mean age of roughly 55 years, ranging from 23 to 79, were recorded for the dose-escalation cohort. Of the approximately 54 patients in dose escalation, some 20 had hepatocellular carcinoma, roughly 15 had melanoma, 9 had renal cell carcinoma and 9 had head and neck cancer. The paper as a whole reports these results and caveats: Low levels of normalized T-cell clonal expansion were also shown by some nonresponding patients. At doses of 0.1 to 3.0 mg/kg, clonal expansion of both CD4+ and CD8+ blood T cells was observed from baseline to week 6. Partial responders in the 0.1-3.0 mg/kg groups had among the lowest normalized peripheral clonal expansion, especially among CD8+ T cells. After ivuxolimab, expanded clones were on average more numerous among CD8+ T cells than among CD4+ T cells. Which antigens the clonally expanded peripheral T cells were specific for was not determined.

Patients with a history of autoimmune disease or receiving systemic immunosuppression were excluded from the trial. Peripheral blood for TCR sequencing was drawn from every dose cohort at baseline, at cycle 4 day 1 and at cycle 7 day 1. The samples were taken from a phase I, first-in-human, multicenter, open-label dose-escalation trial of ivuxolimab. Adults with locally advanced or metastatic melanoma, renal cell carcinoma, hepatocellular carcinoma or head and neck squamous cell carcinoma were enrolled in the trial. Before TCR sequencing, CD4+ T cells and CD8+ T cells from peripheral blood were sorted into separate populations. Genomic DNA was extracted from sorted cells for sequencing of the TCRbeta CDR3 region. The immunoSEQ Assay was used for sequencing of TCRbeta CDR3 regions. TCRdb provides this immuneACCESS table in a form limited to in-frame rearrangements. Some clones are lacking; in checked studies, under half of them reflect an unresolved V gene, and why the rest are absent is not known. The sample has over 85,000 clones on record, 75% to 95% of them singletons. Around 0.3% of the sample goes to the ten largest clones.

The source was CD4+ or CD8+ T cells sorted from blood, collected in a trial of the OX40 agonist ivuxolimab. The sequence links TRBV5-4 to TRBJ1-5, with 7 junctional bases fitting TRBD1. This sequence was found in an adult with an advanced solid tumor such as melanoma, head and neck, liver or kidney cancer. The DNA sequence is as follows: TGTGCCAGCAGCTTGCAGGGGGGGCAGCCCCAGCATTTT. This yields the protein CASSLQGGQPQHF. When the CDR3 is completed using the reference TRBV5-4 and TRBJ1-5 genes on either side, the full variable domain is ETGVTQSPTHLIKTRGQQVTLRCSSQSGHNTVSWYQQALGQGPQFIFQYYREEENGRGNFPPRFSGLQFPNYSSELNVNALELDDSALYLCASSLQGGQPQHFGDGTRLSIL.